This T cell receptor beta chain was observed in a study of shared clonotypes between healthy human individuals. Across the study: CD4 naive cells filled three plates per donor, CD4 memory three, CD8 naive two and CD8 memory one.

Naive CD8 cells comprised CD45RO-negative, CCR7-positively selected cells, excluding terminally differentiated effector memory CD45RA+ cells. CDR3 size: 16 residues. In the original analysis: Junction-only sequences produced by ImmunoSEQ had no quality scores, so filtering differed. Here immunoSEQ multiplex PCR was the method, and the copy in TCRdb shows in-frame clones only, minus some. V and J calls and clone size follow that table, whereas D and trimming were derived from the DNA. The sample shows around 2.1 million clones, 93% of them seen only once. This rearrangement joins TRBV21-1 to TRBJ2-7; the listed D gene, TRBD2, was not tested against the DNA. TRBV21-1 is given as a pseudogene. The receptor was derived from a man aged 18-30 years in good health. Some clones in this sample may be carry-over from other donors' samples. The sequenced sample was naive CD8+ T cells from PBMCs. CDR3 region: CASSSLGLADSYEQYF. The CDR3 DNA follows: TGTGCCAGCAGCTCGTTGGGACTAGCGGACTCCTACGAGCAGTACTTC.